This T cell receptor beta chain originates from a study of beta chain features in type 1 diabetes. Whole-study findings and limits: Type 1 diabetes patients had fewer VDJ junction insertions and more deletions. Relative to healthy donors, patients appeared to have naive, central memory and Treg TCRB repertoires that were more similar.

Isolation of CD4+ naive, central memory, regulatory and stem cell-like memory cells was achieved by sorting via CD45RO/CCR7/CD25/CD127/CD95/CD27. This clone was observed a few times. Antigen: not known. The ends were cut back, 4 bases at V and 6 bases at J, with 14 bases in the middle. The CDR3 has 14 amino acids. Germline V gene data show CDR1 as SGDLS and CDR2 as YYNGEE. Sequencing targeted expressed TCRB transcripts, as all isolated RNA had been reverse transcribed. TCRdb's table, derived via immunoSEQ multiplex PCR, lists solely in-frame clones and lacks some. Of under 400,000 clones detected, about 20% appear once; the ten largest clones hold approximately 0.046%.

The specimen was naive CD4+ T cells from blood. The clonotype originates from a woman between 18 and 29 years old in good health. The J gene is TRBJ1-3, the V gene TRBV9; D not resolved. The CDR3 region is CASSTGDSVNTIYF. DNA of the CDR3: TGTGCCAGCAGCACCGGGGATTCGGTAAACACCATATATTTT.